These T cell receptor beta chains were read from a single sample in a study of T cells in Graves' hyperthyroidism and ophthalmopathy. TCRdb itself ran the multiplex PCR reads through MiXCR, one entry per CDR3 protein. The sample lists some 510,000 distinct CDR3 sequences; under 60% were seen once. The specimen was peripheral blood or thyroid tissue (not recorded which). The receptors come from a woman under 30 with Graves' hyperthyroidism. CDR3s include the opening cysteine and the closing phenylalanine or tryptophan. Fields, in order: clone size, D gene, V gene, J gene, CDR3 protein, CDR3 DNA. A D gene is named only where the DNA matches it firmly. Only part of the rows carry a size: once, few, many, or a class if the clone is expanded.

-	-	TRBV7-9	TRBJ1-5	CASSLGLWGNQPQHF	TGTGCCAGCAGTCTGGGGCTCTGGGGCAATCAGCCCCAGCATTTT
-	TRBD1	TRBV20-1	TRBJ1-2	CSAATGGATGYTF	TGCAGTGCAGCGACAGGGGGCGCAACCGGCTACACCTTC
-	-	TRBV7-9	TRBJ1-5	CASSLHSSNQPQHF	TGTGCCAGCAGCTTACACAGCTCCAATCAGCCCCAGCATTTT
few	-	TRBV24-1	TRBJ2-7	CATSGPPPDYEQYF	TGTGCCACCAGTGGGCCACCGCCGGACTACGAGCAGTACTTC
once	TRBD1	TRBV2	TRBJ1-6	CASSASKTGTSPLHF	TGTGCCAGCAGTGCCTCCAAGACAGGGACTTCACCCCTCCACTTT
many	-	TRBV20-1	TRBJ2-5	CSADAKETQYF	TGCAGTGCTGACGCAAAAGAGACCCAGTACTTC
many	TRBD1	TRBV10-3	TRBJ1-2	CASSYGTARDSYTF	TGTGCCAGCAGTTACGGGACAGCGAGAGATAGCTACACCTTC
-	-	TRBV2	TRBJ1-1	CASSQKGDEAFF	TGTGCCAGCAGTCAGAAAGGGGATGAAGCTTTCTTT
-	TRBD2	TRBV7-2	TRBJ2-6	CASTPTGGGQRLTF	TGTGCCAGCACCCCCACGGGGGGGGGGCAGCGACTGACTTTC
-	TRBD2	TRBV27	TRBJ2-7	CASSLSPGLPTYEQYF	TGTGCCAGCAGTTTATCGCCGGGACTACCAACCTACGAGCAGTACTTC
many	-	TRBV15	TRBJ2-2	CATSRDQAGELFF	TGTGCCACCAGCAGAGATCAGGCCGGGGAGCTGTTTTTT
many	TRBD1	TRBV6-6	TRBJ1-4	CASSYSTGPNEKLFF	TGTGCCAGCAGTTACTCGACAGGGCCCAATGAAAAACTGTTTTTT
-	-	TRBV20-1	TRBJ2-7	CSAREVREYEQYF	TGCAGTGCTAGAGAAGTCAGGGAGTACGAGCAGTACTTC
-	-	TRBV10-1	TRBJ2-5	CASSEGSQKETQYF	TGCGCCAGCAGTGAAGGAAGCCAGAAAGAGACCCAGTACTTC
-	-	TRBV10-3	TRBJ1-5	CASSSFAMGDQPQHF	TGTGCCAGCAGTTCTTTTGCCATGGGTGATCAGCCCCAGCATTTT
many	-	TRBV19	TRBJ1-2	CASSPRENYGYTF	TGTGCCAGTAGTCCCCGGGAGAACTATGGCTACACCTTC
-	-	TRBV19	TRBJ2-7	CASSVESVRDERYF	TGTGCCAGTAGTGTGGAGAGCGTCCGTGACGAGCGGTACTTC
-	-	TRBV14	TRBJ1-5	CASSQVQGQPQHF	TGTGCCAGCAGCCAAGTACAGGGCCAGCCCCAGCATTTT
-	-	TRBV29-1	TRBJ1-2	CSVEDESGTGYTF	TGCAGCGTTGAAGATGAGTCGGGGACTGGCTACACCTTC
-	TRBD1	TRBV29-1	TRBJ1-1	CSVGTGGENTEAFF	TGCAGCGTTGGGACAGGGGGCGAGAACACTGAAGCTTTCTTT
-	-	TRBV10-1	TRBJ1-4	CASSEWSGSDTNEKLLF	TGCGCCAGCAGTGAATGGAGTGGGAGTGATACTAATGAAAAACTGCTTTTT
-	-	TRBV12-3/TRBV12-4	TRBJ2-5	CASTEEGQYF	TGTGCCAGCACGGAGGAGGGTCAGTACTTC
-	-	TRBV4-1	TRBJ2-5	CASSRAGKETQYF	TGCGCCAGCAGCCGAGCAGGGAAAGAGACCCAGTACTTC
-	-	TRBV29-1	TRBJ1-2	CSLAGFDAGYTF	TGCAGCTTGGCTGGGTTCGACGCCGGCTACACCTTC
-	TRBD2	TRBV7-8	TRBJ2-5	CASSKPPHLSGLAGGHETQYF	TGTGCCAGCAGCAAGCCCCCCCACCTATCGGGACTAGCGGGAGGCCACGAGACCCAGTACTTC
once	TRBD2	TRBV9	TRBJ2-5	CASSQDVRLAGANQETQYF	TGTGCCAGCAGCCAAGACGTGAGACTAGCGGGAGCCAACCAAGAGACCCAGTACTTC
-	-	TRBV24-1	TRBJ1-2	CATSVSLEGNGYTF	TGTGCCACCAGTGTCAGCTTGGAGGGTAATGGCTACACCTTC
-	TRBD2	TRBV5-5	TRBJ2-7	CASSFYSTSGGIWEQYF	TGTGCCAGCAGCTTCTACTCAACTAGCGGGGGGATCTGGGAGCAGTACTTC
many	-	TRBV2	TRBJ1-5	CASSESSGGNQPQHF	TGCGCCAGCAGTGAGTCGTCAGGGGGCAATCAGCCCCAGCATTTT
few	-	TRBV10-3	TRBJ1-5	CASSPLESNQPQHF	TGTGCCAGCTCACCCCTGGAGAGCAATCAGCCCCAGCATTTT
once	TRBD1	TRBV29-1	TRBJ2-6	CSVEERDRHSGANVLTF	TGCAGCGTTGAAGAACGGGACAGACACTCTGGGGCCAACGTCCTGACTTTC
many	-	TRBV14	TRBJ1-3	CASSQGRTGNTIYF	TGTGCCAGCAGCCAAGGCCGAACTGGAAACACCATATATTTT
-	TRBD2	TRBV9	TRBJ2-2	CASSPRGSGSPGELFF	TGTGCCAGCAGCCCCAGGGGTAGCGGGAGCCCCGGGGAGCTGTTTTTT
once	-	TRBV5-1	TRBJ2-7	CASSLGFSTISYEQYF	TGCGCCAGCAGCTTGGGCTTTTCGACCATCTCCTACGAGCAGTACTTC
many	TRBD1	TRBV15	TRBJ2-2	CATESGQGAITGELFF	TGTGCCACCGAATCGGGACAGGGGGCGATCACCGGGGAGCTGTTTTTT
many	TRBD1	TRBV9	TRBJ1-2	CASSHRGLGYTF	TGTGCCAGCAGCCACAGGGGGTTAGGCTACACCTTC
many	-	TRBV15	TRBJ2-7	CATSSLAYEQYF	TGTGCCACCAGCAGCCTGGCCTACGAGCAGTACTTC
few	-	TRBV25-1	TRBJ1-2	CASSLNRVTYTF	TGTGCCAGCAGTTTAAACAGGGTCACCTACACCTTC
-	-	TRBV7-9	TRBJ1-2	CASSLEVGRAGGYTF	TGTGCCAGCAGCTTAGAGGTGGGCAGGGCAGGAGGCTACACCTTC
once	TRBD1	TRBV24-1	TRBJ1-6	CATRPGQGGSPLHF	TGTGCCACCAGGCCGGGACAGGGGGGATCCCCCCTCCACTTT
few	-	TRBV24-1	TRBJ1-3	CATSAGTSGNTIYF	TGTGCCACCAGTGCCGGGACCTCTGGAAACACCATATATTTT
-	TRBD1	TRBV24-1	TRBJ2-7	CATSDAGQGAQEQYF	TGTGCCACCAGTGACGCAGGACAGGGGGCACAAGAGCAGTACTTC
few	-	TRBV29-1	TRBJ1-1	CSVLGGGTDTYTEAFF	TGCAGCGTCCTTGGGGGGGGTACAGACACGTACACTGAAGCTTTCTTT
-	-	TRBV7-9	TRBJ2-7	CASSAMRGTSEQYF	TGTGCCAGCAGCGCGATGAGGGGTACTAGCGAGCAGTACTTC
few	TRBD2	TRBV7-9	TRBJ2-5	CASTYRTSGYQETQYF	TGTGCCAGCACTTACCGGACTAGCGGGTACCAAGAGACCCAGTACTTC
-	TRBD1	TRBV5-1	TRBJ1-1	CASSLTGGLPEAFF	TGCGCCAGCAGCTTGACAGGGGGCTTACCCGAAGCTTTCTTT
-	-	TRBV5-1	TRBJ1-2	CASSLAGEQIYGYTF	TGCGCCAGCAGCTTGGCCGGGGAACAAATCTACGGCTACACCTTC
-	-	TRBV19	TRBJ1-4	CASRAYGEEKLFF	TGTGCCAGTAGGGCGTACGGTGAAGAAAAACTGTTTTTT
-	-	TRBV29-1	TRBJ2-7	CSVVSGDGEQYF	TGCAGCGTTGTTTCCGGGGACGGCGAGCAGTACTTC
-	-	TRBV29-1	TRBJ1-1	CSLGVTVATEAFF	TGCAGCTTAGGTGTGACGGTGGCCACTGAAGCTTTCTTT
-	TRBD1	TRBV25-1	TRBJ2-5	CASRDRGLRQETQYF	TGTGCCAGCCGGGACAGGGGGCTGAGGCAAGAGACCCAGTACTTC
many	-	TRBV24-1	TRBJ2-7	CATSDSYGYGDEQYF	TGTGCCACCAGTGATTCTTACGGCTATGGGGACGAGCAGTACTTC
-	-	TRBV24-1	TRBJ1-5	CATSFHTNSNQPQHF	TGTGCCACCAGTTTCCATACGAATAGCAATCAGCCCCAGCATTTT
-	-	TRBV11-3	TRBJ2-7	CASSLQEGFPYEQYF	TGTGCCAGCAGCCTTCAGGAGGGATTTCCCTACGAGCAGTACTTC
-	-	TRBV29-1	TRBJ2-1	CSVVRRGGINNEQFF	TGCAGCGTTGTGCGCAGGGGCGGAATTAACAATGAGCAGTTCTTC
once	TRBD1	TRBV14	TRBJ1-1	CASSDRTGSGTEAFF	TGTGCCAGCAGCGACCGGACAGGGTCCGGCACTGAAGCTTTCTTT